A single sample gave rise to the 7 T cell receptor beta chains below, sequenced in a study of blood T cells in healthy people across ages. A J-beta primer mix and a sample-barcoded 5' primer were used in a second PCR of about 7 to 12 cycles. Each CDR3 protein is one row after TCRdb ran MiXCR on the 5' RACE reads. This sample carries just over 800,000 distinct CDR3 sequences, around 62% of them seen once, and the ten largest clones take 25% to 35%. The sample comprised blood. The source is a man in his thirties or forties in good health.

CDR3 nucleotides: TGTGCCAGCAGCAATCCGAACGGTGAAGCTTTCTTT. Protein sequence: CASSNPNGEAFF. The rearrangement links TRBV7-3 to TRBJ1-1; D is uncertain. Germline V gene data show CDR1 as SGHTA and CDR2 as FQGTGA. Trimming removed 5 bases at V and 7 bases at J, with 11 bases between. The CDR3 is 12 amino acids.

This clonotype occurred many times. CDR3 in amino acids: CASSPRQGSYNEQFF. The CDR3 DNA is TGTGCCAGCAGTCCGCGACAGGGCTCCTACAATGAGCAGTTCTTC. The chain carries TRBV12-3 or TRBV12-4 and TRBJ2-1, with TRBD1 matching over 7 bases. V shed 5 bases, J shed 0 bases, and the junction held 4 bases outside the gene matches. This CDR3 is built from 15 residues.

With respect to this clonotype: A much larger clone sits a single nucleotide away, making a read error possible. The chain couples TRBV4-2 to TRBJ2-6, with D perhaps assigned TRBD1 or TRBD2 (5 bases each). Per the germline V gene, CDR1 is LGHNA and CDR2 is YNFKEQ. The CDR3 is 15 amino acids. This CDR3 reads CASSPLDPGANGLTF. DNA of the CDR3: TGTGCCAGCAGCCCACTCGATCCCGGGGCCAACGGCCTGACTTTC.

The chain couples TRBV29-1 to TRBJ2-5; 10 positions match TRBD2. The germline CDR1 and CDR2 sequences are SQVTM and ANQGSEA. After removal of 6 bases from V and 2 bases from J, the junction contained 6 bases not matched to a gene. The CDR3 is 14 residues long. CDR3 nucleotides: TGCAGCGTAGTGGGACTAGCGCGACAAGAGACCCAGTACTTC. Translated: CSVVGLARQETQYF.

This clonotype was picked up a small number of times. V gene TRBV6-5 combines with J gene TRBJ2-5; D gene unclear. Trimming took 6 bases from V and 8 from J, leaving 10 bases between them. CDR3 length: 11 amino acids. Per the germline V gene, CDR1 is MNHEY and CDR2 is SVGAGI. As DNA, the CDR3 is TGTGCCAGCAGCAGCCAAAGAACCCAGTACTTC. Residues: CASSSQRTQYF.

The chain is built from TRBV12-3 or TRBV12-4 and TRBJ2-1; possibly TRBD1 for D (6 bases). The J call may be in error: the DNA end matches TRBJ2-7 better. The CDR3 sequence is 18 residues long. The CDR3 is CASSFHGTPGSSYNEQYF. CDR3 nucleotide sequence: TGTGCCAGCAGCTTTCACGGGACACCGGGGAGCTCCTACAATGAGCAGTACTTC.

The V gene is TRBV20-1, the J gene TRBJ2-1; 8 nucleotides line up with TRBD1. Trimming removed 6 bases from V and 2 bases from J; junction bases left unmatched: 9. Germline V gene sequence: CDR1 DFQATT, CDR2 SNEGSKA (reference sequence). The CDR3 has 15 residues. This chain's CDR3 is CSAPRDRRTYNEQFF. CDR3 coding DNA: TGCAGTGCCCCGCGGGACAGGCGAACCTACAATGAGCAGTTCTTC.